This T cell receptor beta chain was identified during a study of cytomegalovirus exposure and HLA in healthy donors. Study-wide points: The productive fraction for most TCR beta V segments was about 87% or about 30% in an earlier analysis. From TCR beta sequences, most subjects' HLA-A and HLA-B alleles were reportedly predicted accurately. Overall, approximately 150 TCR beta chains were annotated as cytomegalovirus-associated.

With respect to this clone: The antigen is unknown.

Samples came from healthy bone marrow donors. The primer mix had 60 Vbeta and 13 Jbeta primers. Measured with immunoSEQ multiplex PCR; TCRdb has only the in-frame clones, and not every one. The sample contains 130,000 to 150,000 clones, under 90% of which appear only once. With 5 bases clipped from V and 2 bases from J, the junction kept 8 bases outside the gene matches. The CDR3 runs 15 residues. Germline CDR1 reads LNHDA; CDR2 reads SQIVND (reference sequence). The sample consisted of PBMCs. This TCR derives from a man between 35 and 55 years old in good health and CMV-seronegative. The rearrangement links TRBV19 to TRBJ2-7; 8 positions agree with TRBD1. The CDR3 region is CASSVAGTGAYEQYF. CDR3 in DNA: TGTGCCAGTAGTGTCGCCGGGACAGGAGCCTACGAGCAGTACTTC.